The T cell receptor (beta chain) described here comes from a study of blood T cell repertoires in COVID-19. Looking at the study overall: In each case, the material was cDNA or gDNA derived from T cells, B-cell-depleted T cells, or PBMCs.

This clone was counted a single time. V lost 1 base and J lost 4, with 11 bases in between. This CDR3 has 15 amino acids. The germline CDR1 and CDR2 sequences are SGHRS and YFSETQ. As handled by the study authors: Estimation of nucleated cell counts was performed using reference gene primer amplification. Assay: immunoSEQ multiplex PCR; the TCRdb copy retains only in-frame clones and omits some. V and J calls and clone size come straight from that table; D and trimming were deduced from the DNA. The sample holds over 85,000 clones; 70% to 85% are singletons and the top ten take 9.5% to 10%. The chain carries TRBV5-1 and TRBJ2-2; possible D gene TRBD1, 5 bases. The sample comprised peripheral blood. This sequence originates from a man in his fifties or sixties with active or convalescent COVID-19. The CDR3 spells CASSLQGGPTGELFF. CDR3 coding DNA: TGCGCCAGCAGCTTGCAGGGTGGCCCCACCGGGGAGCTGTTTTTT. The full variable domain, with the rest looked up from reference TRBV5-1 and TRBJ2-2, is KAGVTQTPRYLIKTRGQQVTLSCSPISGHRSVSWYQQTPGQGLQFLFEYFSETQRNKGNFPGRFSGRQFSNSRSEMNVSTLELGDSALYLCASSLQGGPTGELFFGEGSRLTVL.